This TCR beta chain comes out of a study of T cells in Graves' hyperthyroidism and ophthalmopathy. Researchers took RNA transcripts and amplified the TCR beta CDR3 regions from them. The HTBI primer set served for first-round RT-PCR of the TCR CDR3. TCRdb analysed the multiplex PCR reads with MiXCR anew, one entry per CDR3 protein. The table includes some 510,000 distinct CDR3 sequences, under 60% detected once. The authors deemed Graves' hyperthyroidism stable absent ophthalmopathy progression within 18 months. Trimming took 6 bases from V and 9 from J, leaving 15 bases between them. Germline CDR1 and CDR2: MNHNS and SASEGT. The CDR3 runs 14 residues.

The chain is built from TRBV6-1 and TRBJ1-6, with D unresolved. This clonotype was obtained from a woman between 18 and 29 years old with Graves' hyperthyroidism. The sample was peripheral blood or thyroid tissue (not recorded which). DNA of the CDR3: TGTGCCAGCAGAGATCCGGGCCTTGCTTCACCCCTCCACTTT. Translation gives CASRDPGLASPLHF.